This T cell receptor beta chain was sequenced for a study of response to subunit inactivated influenza vaccine. As for this clonotype: The antigen is undetermined.

Unmatched junction bases numbered 7, after V lost 6 bases and J lost 0 bases. CDR3 length equals 16 residues. General observations from the study: Seasonal influenza vaccination, on each occasion, was suggested by the authors to recruit few new T cells.

TCRdb itself ran the RT-PCR reads through MiXCR, one entry per CDR3 protein. The data hold around 750,000 distinct CDR3 sequences, with over 20% observed a single time. The sequencing here drew on PBMCs from blood, taken 5 days after vaccination. This chain uses TRBV12-3 or TRBV12-4 with TRBJ2-4, with TRBD1 matching 8 bases. This receptor was obtained from a man in his fifties or sixties who received an inactivated influenza vaccine. CDR3 loop: CASSPDRALAKNIQYF. The CDR3 DNA reads TGTGCCAGCAGCCCGGACAGGGCGTTAGCCAAAAACATTCAGTACTTC.